Sequencing of this T cell receptor (beta chain) was carried out in a study of blood T cell repertoires in COVID-19. Study information: Acute and convalescent COVID-19 samples came from the United States, Italy and Spain. From T cells, B-cell-depleted T cells, or PBMCs came the material, which was cDNA or gDNA.

Measured with immunoSEQ multiplex PCR; TCRdb has only the in-frame clones, and not every one. The sample consists of about 20,000 clones, roughly 91% of them appearing once. This TCR derives from a woman aged 55-70 years with active COVID-19. Specimen: peripheral blood.

The CDR3 DNA reads as TGTGCCAGCAGTGAATTGGGAGGGTTCGGCACCGGGGAGCTGTTTTTT. Its protein product is CASSELGGFGTGELFF. The V gene is TRBV25-1, the J gene TRBJ2-2, with TRBD2 matching 7 bases. The CDR3 sequence is 16 residues long. From germline, CDR1 is MGHDK and CDR2 SYGVNS. The V segment lost 1 base and the J segment 4 bases; nucleotides outside the gene matches: 6.